The 9 T cell receptor beta chains given below trace back to one sample, sequenced in a study of T cells in Graves' hyperthyroidism and ophthalmopathy. RNA transcripts served as the template for amplifying TCR beta CDR3 regions. First-round RT-PCR targeting the TCR CDR3 was performed with the HTBI primer set. TCRdb analysed the multiplex PCR reads with MiXCR anew, one entry per CDR3 protein. The data show under 350,000 distinct CDR3 sequences, around 20% seen once. The sample was blood. Receptors originate from a woman aged 50 to 65 with Graves' hyperthyroidism.

The V and J genes are TRBV11-2 and TRBJ2-6, with no clear D. V was clipped by 6 bases and J by 4 bases, with 19 bases between them. This CDR3 comprises 17 residues. Germline V lookup: CDR1 SGHAT, CDR2 FQNNGV. In nucleotides, the CDR3 is TGTGCCAGCAGACCACTCCTGAGAGATTCCGGGGCCAACGTCCTGACTTTC. As protein: CASRPLLRDSGANVLTF.

This clonotype occurred many times. This chain links TRBV20-1 with TRBJ2-5, with D possibly TRBD2 on 7 matching bases. The CDR3 totals 15 residues. Trimming took 3 bases from V and 3 from J, leaving 17 bases between them. The germline V gene encodes CDR1 DFQATT and CDR2 SNEGSKA (reference sequence). CDR3 loop: CSASWGGAIEETQYF. CDR3 sequence (DNA): TGCAGTGCTAGTTGGGGGGGGGCGATAGAAGAGACCCAGTACTTC.

V is TRBV12-3 or TRBV12-4 and J is TRBJ2-1, with D possibly TRBD2 on 6 matching bases. There are 13 residues in the CDR3. Trimming pared 9 bases from V and 4 bases from J, leaving 13 bases between. The CDR3 DNA follows: TGTGCCAGTAGCGGAGGGAGATACAATGAGCAGTTCTTC. Its protein is CASSGGRYNEQFF.

The table lists this clonotype with many counts. The junction departs from germline at one end; a sequencing error may be responsible. This chain uses TRBV5-1 with TRBJ2-7; TRBD1 might be the D (5 bases). Germline lookup yields CDR1 SGHRS and CDR2 YFSETQ. The CDR3 runs 13 residues. CDR3: CASSLQGSYEQYF. In nucleotides, the CDR3 is TGTGCCAGCTCGCTCCAGGGAAGCTACGAGCAGTACTTC.

This clonotype was observed a handful of times. V gene TRBV20-1 combines with J gene TRBJ2-3, with D unresolved. The CDR3 runs to 14 residues. The germline V and J ends were trimmed by 4 bases and 3 bases, with 14 bases remaining between them. Per the germline V gene, CDR1 is DFQATT and CDR2 is SNEGSKA (reference sequence). The DNA for the CDR3 is TGCAGTGCTACCCCTCGCCCGCGAACAGATACGCAGTATTTT. It yields the protein CSATPRPRTDTQYF.

This clonotype has only one observation. The J gene is TRBJ1-2, the V gene TRBV7-2, with TRBD1 as a possible D gene (5 bases). The CDR3 length is 14 residues. Germline CDR1 reads SGHTA; CDR2 reads FQGNSA. V gave up 4 bases and J gave up 4 bases, with 13 bases separating them. In DNA, the CDR3 is TGTGCCAGCAGCTCCAGGCGGGGCTCCTATGGCTACACCTTC. Its protein product is CASSSRRGSYGYTF.

This clonotype has ten or more counts. The chain carries TRBV7-8 and TRBJ2-7; maybe TRBD2 (5 bases). The CDR3 totals 14 residues. Per the germline V gene, CDR1 is SGHVS and CDR2 is FQNEAQ. The germline V and J ends were trimmed by 0 bases and 7 bases, with 13 bases remaining between them. CDR3 sequence reads: CASSLASVRREQYF. As DNA, the CDR3 is TGTGCCAGCAGCTTAGCTAGCGTTCGGAGAGAGCAGTACTTC.

This clonotype was observed many times. The chain uses TRBV20-1 and TRBJ2-3; perhaps TRBD1 as D (6 bases). The germline V and J ends were trimmed by 1 base and 1 base, with 15 bases remaining between them. Germline V gene lookup returns CDR1 DFQATT and CDR2 SNEGSKA (reference sequence). This CDR3 region has 16 residues. CDR3 nucleotide sequence: TGCAGTGCTAGAGCCCTAAGGACAGCTCGCACAGATACGCAGTATTTT. It translates to CSARALRTARTDTQYF.

There are a few counts of this clonotype. This chain links TRBV28 with TRBJ1-5; D is possibly TRBD1 (6 bases). Germline V gene data show CDR1 as MDHEN and CDR2 as SYDVKM. The CDR3 covers 16 residues. V lost 4 bases and J 4 bases, leaving 17 bases between the germline ends. DNA for the CDR3: TGTGCCAGCAGTTCGCATGCGGACAGACGGAATCAGCCCCAGCATTTT. This translates into CASSSHADRRNQPQHF.